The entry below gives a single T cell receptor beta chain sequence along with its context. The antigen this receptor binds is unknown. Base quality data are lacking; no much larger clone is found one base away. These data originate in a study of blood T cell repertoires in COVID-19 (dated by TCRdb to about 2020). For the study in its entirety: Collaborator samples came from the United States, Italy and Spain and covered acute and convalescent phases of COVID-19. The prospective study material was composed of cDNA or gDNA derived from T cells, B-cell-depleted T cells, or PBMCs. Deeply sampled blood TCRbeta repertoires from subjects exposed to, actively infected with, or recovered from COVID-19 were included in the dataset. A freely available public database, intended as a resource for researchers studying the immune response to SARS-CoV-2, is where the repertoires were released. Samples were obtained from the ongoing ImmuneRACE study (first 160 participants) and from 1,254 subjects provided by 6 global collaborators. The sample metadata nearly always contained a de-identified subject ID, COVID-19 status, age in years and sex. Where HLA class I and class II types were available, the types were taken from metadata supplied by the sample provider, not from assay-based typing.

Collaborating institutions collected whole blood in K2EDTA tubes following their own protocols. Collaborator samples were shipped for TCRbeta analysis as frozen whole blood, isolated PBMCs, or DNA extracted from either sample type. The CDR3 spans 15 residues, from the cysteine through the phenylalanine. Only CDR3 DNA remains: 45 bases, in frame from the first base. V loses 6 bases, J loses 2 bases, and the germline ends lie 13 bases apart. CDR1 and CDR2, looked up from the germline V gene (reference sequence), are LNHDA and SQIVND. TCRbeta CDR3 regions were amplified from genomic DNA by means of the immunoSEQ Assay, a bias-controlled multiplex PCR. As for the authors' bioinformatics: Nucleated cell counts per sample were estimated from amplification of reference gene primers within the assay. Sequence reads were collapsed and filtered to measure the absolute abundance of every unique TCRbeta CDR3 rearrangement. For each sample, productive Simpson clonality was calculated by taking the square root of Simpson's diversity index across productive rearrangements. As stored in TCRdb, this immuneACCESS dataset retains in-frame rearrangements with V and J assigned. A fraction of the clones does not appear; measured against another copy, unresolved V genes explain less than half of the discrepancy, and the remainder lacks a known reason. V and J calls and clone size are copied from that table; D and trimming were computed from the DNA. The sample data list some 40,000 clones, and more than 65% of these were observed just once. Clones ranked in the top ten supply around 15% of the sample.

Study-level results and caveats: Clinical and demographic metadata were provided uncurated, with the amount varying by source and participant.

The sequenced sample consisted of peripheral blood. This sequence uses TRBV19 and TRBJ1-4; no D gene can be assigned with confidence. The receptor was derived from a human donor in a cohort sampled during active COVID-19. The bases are TGTGCCAGTAGGGAAGGTTGGAGTACTAATGAAAAACTGTTTTTT. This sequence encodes CASREGWSTNEKLFF.